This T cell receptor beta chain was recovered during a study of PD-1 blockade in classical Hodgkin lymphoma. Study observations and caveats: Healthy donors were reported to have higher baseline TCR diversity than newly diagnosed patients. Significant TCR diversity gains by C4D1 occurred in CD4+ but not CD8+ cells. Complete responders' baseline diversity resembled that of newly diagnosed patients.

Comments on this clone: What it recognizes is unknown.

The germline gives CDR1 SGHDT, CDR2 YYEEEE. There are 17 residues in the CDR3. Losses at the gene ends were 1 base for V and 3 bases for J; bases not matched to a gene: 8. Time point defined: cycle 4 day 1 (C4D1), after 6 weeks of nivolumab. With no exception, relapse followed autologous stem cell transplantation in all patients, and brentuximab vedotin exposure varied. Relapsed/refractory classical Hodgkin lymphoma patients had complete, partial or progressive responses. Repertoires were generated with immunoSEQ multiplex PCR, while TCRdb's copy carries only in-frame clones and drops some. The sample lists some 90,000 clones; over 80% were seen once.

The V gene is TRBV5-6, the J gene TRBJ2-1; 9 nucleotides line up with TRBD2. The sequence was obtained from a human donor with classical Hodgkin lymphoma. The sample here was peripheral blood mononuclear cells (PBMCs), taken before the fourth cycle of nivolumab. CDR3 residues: CASSLSSGILFYNEQFF. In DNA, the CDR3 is TGTGCCAGCAGCTTGTCTAGCGGGATCTTGTTCTACAATGAGCAGTTCTTC.